Listed below are T cell receptor beta chains from one sample, sequenced in a study of blood T cell repertoires in COVID-19. Here immunoSEQ multiplex PCR was the method, and the copy in TCRdb shows in-frame clones only, minus some. In the table there are 95,000 to 150,000 clones, approximately 77% of which are singletons. Sample: peripheral blood. The receptors shown here come from a human donor in a cohort sampled during active COVID-19. Both conserved end residues are trimmed from each CDR3.

j_call: TRBJ2-7
cdr3_length: 12
v_call: TRBV6-5
cdr3_aa: ASSIAGPTYEQY

j_call: TRBJ2-7
cdr3_length: 11
v_call: TRBV10-1
cdr3_aa: ASSESGRYEQY

j_call: TRBJ1-2
cdr3_length: 11
v_call: TRBV12-3/TRBV12-4
cdr3_aa: ASSLNNNYGYT

j_call: TRBJ2-7
cdr3_length: 10
v_call: TRBV27
cdr3_aa: ASSSMSNEQY

j_call: TRBJ2-7
cdr3_length: 11
v_call: TRBV25-1
cdr3_aa: ASTGGAIHEQY

j_call: TRBJ1-1
cdr3_length: 12
v_call: TRBV2
cdr3_aa: ASAAKVVTGEAF

j_call: TRBJ2-3
cdr3_length: 11
v_call: TRBV6-5
cdr3_aa: ASSPRGTDTQY

j_call: TRBJ2-7
cdr3_length: 12
v_call: TRBV10-3
cdr3_aa: AISNLSQGYEQY

j_call: TRBJ2-1
cdr3_length: 14
v_call: TRBV4-2
cdr3_aa: ASSQAGTAPDNEQF

j_call: TRBJ1-1
cdr3_length: 10
v_call: TRBV29-1
cdr3_aa: SVVVGSTEAF